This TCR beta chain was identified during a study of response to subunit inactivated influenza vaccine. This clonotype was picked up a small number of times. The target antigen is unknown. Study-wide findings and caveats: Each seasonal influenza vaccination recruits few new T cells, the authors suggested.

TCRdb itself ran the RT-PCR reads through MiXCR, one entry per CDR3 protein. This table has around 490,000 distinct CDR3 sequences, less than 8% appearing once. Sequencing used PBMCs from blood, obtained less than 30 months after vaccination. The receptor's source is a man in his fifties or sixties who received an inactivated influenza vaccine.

CDR3: CASSSHGQENYGYTF. CDR3 bases: TGTGCCAGCAGCTCCCACGGACAGGAAAACTATGGCTACACCTTC. The rearrangement uses TRBV7-9 and TRBJ1-2, with TRBD1 matching 7 bases. With 4 bases clipped from V and 2 bases from J, the junction kept 7 bases outside the gene matches. Germline V gene lookup returns CDR1 SEHNR and CDR2 FQNEAQ (reference sequence). CDR3 length: 15 amino acids.